This is a list of T cell receptor beta chains from one sample in a study of OX40 agonist ivuxolimab in advanced cancers. Assay: immunoSEQ multiplex PCR; the TCRdb copy retains only in-frame clones and omits some. The profile shows tens of thousands of clones, roughly 90% of them singletons. The sample consisted of CD4+ or CD8+ T cells sorted from blood, taken in a trial of the OX40 agonist ivuxolimab. The receptors originated from an adult with an advanced solid tumor such as melanoma, head and neck, liver or kidney cancer. Each CDR3 is given without its conserved first and last residue.

>TRBV28|12|TRBJ1-6
ASSFLYSNSPLH
>TRBV30|11|TRBJ1-5
AWSLLSNQPQH
>TRBV4-1|10|TRBJ2-1
ASSQKGTNPF
>TRBV11-2|14|TRBJ2-3
ASSPWGSGRLDTQY
>TRBV19|13|TRBJ2-3
ASSIVGQSTDTQY
>TRBV28|11|TRBJ2-7
ASSLAVSYEQY
>TRBV6-5|12|TRBJ1-4
ASRDSGWDEKLF
>TRBV7-9|13|TRBJ2-3
ASSLIAGGADTQY
>TRBV15|12|NA
ATSRYDRDYEQY
>TRBV5-1|13|TRBJ2-5
ASSLDPETMATQY
>TRBV28|9|TRBJ2-5
ASSLGETQY
>TRBV7-3|12|TRBJ1-6
ASSSTGSRSPLH
>TRBV27|14|TRBJ2-4
ASSLSLTGAKNIQY
>TRBV2|10|TRBJ2-7
ASSGRGLEQY
>TRBV6-6|10|TRBJ2-5
ASSYSRGTQY
>TRBV19|13|TRBJ2-1
ASSILEARGDEQF
>TRBV27|14|TRBJ2-1
ASSLRLAGAYNEQF
>TRBV10-2|13|TRBJ1-1
ASRTQGPLNTEAF
>TRBV11-2|10|TRBJ1-5
ASSSGIQPQH
>TRBV9|13|TRBJ2-7
ASSVWGVGHYEQY
>TRBV7-9|9|TRBJ2-2
ASSSTGELF
>TRBV28|13|TRBJ1-4
ASRAPGGLNEKLF
>TRBV9|13|TRBJ1-5
ASSPGRGLYQPQH
>TRBV4-1|14|TRBJ2-5
ASSQWGSQRVETQY
>TRBV14|11|TRBJ2-3
ASSLYSTDTQY
>TRBV27|14|TRBJ2-1
ASSPAGTSGYNEQF
>TRBV28|13|TRBJ2-2
ASSSVFRGTGELF
>TRBV6-5|13|TRBJ2-6
ASSYRGDGANVLT
>TRBV9|13|TRBJ1-3
ASSVRDNSGNTIY
>TRBV7-3|11|TRBJ2-1
ASSPGHYNEQF
>TRBV19|10|TRBJ1-4
AVRGPNEKLF
>TRBV28|14|TRBJ1-2
ASSDPGQGKFYGYT
>TRBV13|13|TRBJ2-5
ASSIQTDRKETQY
>TRBV28|11|TRBJ1-2
ASDRGRGLGYT
>TRBV7-9|15|TRBJ2-1
ASSLTGLAENYNEQF
>TRBV19|12|TRBJ1-2
ASSPRTGNHGYT
>TRBV5-1|15|TRBJ1-3
ASSLHRVEAAGNTIY
>TRBV25-1|13|TRBJ1-1
ASSLRGGTYTKAF
>TRBV6-5|12|TRBJ1-4
ASSLTGSGEKLF
>TRBV7-6|14|TRBJ2-1
ASSLDGLAGVNEQF
>TRBV30|12|TRBJ2-1
AWNMPSSYNEQF
>TRBV19|13|TRBJ2-1
ASSPTGLVLNEQF
>TRBV6-4|12|TRBJ2-2
ASSEWGDTGELF
>TRBV28|15|TRBJ2-1
ASSSPIFSGSNNEQF
>TRBV7-8|8|TRBJ2-5
ASSAETQY
>TRBV27|13|TRBJ1-2
ASSEQGWGRGGYT
>TRBV29-1|10|TRBJ2-3
SVDSVEDTQY
>TRBV28|12|TRBJ1-2
ASSPTGVNYGYT
>TRBV19|11|TRBJ2-1
ASGGNSYNEQF
>TRBV19|10|TRBJ2-2
ASSRGAGELF
>TRBV6-5|10|NA
ASATPSYEQY
>TRBV28|13|TRBJ2-7
ASNLRTASGSEQY
>TRBV18|13|TRBJ2-7
ASSPGEARAYEQY
>TRBV6-6|12|TRBJ2-7
ASSYYAGSYEQY